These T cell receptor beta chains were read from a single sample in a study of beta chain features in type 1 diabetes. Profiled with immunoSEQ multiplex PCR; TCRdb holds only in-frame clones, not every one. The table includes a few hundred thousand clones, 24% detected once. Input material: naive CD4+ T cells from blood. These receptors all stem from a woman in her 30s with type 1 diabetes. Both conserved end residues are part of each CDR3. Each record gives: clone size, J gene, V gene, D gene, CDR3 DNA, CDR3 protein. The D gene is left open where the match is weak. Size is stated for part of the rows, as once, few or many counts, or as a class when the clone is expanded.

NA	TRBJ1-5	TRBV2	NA	TGTGCCAGCAGTGCTTCAGTTAGCAATCAGCCCCAGCATTTT	CASSASVSNQPQHF
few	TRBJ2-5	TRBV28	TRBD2	TGTGCCAGCAGTTTAGGGGGGGCGGCTAGCGGGAGTAAGACCCAGTACTTC	CASSLGGAASGSKTQYF
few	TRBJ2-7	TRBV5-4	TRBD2	TGTGCCAGCAGCTTGTTGACTAGCGGGGATTCCTACGAGCAGTACTTC	CASSLLTSGDSYEQYF
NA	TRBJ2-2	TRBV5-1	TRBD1	TGCGCCAGCAGCCCGGGACAGGGCCACACCGGGGAGCTGTTTTTT	CASSPGQGHTGELFF
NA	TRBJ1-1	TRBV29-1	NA	TGCAGCGTTGTGCTATTCGAGGGCACTGAAGCTTTCTTT	CSVVLFEGTEAFF
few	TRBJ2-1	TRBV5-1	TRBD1	TGCGCCAGCAGCCGGGACAGGGAAGGAAATGAGCAGTTCTTC	CASSRDREGNEQFF
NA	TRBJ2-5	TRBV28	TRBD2	TGTGCCAGCAGTTCCCTCCGACTAGCGGGAAAAGAGACCCAGTACTTC	CASSSLRLAGKETQYF
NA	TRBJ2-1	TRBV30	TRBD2	TGTGCCTGGAATGGCAGCGGGAGGGCCAATGAGCAGTTCTTC	CAWNGSGRANEQFF
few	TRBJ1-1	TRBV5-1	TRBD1	TGCGCCAGCAGCCGGGACAGAACTGAAGCTTTCTTT	CASSRDRTEAFF
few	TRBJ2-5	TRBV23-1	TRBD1	TGCGCCAGCAGTCAATCCGAAGCCGGGACAGGGAACAGCCCCGGGTATGGGGAGACCCAGTACTTC	CASSQSEAGTGNSPGYGETQYF
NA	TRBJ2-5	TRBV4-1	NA	TGCGCCAGCAGCCAAGATACAGGACACCAGTCGACCCAGTACTTC	CASSQDTGHQSTQYF
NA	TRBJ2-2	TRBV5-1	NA	TGCGCCAGCAGCTTAGGGACTTATACCGGGGAGCTGTTTTTT	CASSLGTYTGELFF
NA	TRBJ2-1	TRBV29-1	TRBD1	TGCAGCGTTGTCCGGGACAGGGGTCGGTATGGGCAGTTCTTC	CSVVRDRGRYGQFF
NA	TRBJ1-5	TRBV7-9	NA	TGTGCCAGCAGTGCCGCAGGAAAGGGCAATCAGCCCCAGCATTTT	CASSAAGKGNQPQHF
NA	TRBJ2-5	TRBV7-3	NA	TGTGCCAGCAGCTTTGGACAGCTGGAGACCCAGTACTTC	CASSFGQLETQYF
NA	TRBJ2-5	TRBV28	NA	TGTGCCAGCAGTTCCCCCTCGGGAATGGGGGAGACCCAGTACTTC	CASSSPSGMGETQYF
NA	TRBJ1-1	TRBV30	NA	TGTGCCTGGAGTCCAGGGCTCACGAACACTGAAGCTTTCTTT	CAWSPGLTNTEAFF
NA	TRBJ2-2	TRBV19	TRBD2	TGTGCCAGTAGTATGCCACTAGCGGGAGGGCCGTTAAACACCGGGGAGCTGTTTTTT	CASSMPLAGGPLNTGELFF
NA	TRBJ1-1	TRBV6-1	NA	TGTGCCAGCAGTGTACAAGGACAGCTGAACACTGAAGCTTTCTTT	CASSVQGQLNTEAFF
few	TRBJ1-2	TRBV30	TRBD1	TGTGCCTGGAGTCCAGGGGGATATGGCTACACCTTC	CAWSPGGYGYTF
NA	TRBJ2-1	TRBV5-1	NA	TGCGCCAGCAGCGTCAATAGCGTCTACAATGAGCAGTTCTTC	CASSVNSVYNEQFF
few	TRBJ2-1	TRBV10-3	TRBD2	TGTGCCACCGGACTAGCGGGGGACAATGAGCAGTTCTTC	CATGLAGDNEQFF
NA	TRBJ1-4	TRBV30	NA	TGTGCCTGGAGTTTAGGACAGATTAATGAAAAACTGTTTTTT	CAWSLGQINEKLFF
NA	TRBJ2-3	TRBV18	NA	TGTGCCAGCTCACCGTTAGCGGACGCTAGCACAGATACGCAGTATTTT	CASSPLADASTDTQYF
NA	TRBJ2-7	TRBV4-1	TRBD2	TGCGCCAGCAGCCGCGAAGCGGGAGGACCCTACGAGCAGTACTTC	CASSREAGGPYEQYF